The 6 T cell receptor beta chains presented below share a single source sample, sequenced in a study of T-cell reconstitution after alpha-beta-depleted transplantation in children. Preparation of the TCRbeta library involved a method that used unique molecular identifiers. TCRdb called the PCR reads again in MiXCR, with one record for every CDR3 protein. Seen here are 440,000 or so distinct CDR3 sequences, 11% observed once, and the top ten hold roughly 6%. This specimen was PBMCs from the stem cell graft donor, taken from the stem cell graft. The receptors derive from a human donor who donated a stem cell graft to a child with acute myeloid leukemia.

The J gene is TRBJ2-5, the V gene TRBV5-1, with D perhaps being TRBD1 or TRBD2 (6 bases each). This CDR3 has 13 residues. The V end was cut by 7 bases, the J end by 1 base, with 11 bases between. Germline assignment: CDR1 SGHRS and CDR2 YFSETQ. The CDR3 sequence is CASGGTLQETQYF. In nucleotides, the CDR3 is TGCGCCAGCGGGGGGACACTCCAAGAGACCCAGTACTTC.

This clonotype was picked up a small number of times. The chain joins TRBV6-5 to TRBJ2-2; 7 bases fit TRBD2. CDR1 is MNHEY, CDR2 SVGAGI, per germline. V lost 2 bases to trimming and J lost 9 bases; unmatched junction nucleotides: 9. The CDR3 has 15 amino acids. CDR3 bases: TGTGCCAGCAGTTACCCCGAGGGAGGGCAGAGGGAGCTGTTTTTT. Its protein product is CASSYPEGGQRELFF.

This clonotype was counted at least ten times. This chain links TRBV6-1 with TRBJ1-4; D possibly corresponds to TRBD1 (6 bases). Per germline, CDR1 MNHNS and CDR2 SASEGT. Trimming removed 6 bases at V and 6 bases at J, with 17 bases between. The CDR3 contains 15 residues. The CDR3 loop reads CASSPSGGRYEKLFF. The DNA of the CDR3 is TGTGCCAGCAGCCCCTCCGGGGGGCGGTATGAAAAACTGTTTTTT.

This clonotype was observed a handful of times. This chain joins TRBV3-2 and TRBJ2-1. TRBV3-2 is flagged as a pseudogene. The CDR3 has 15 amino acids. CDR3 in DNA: TGTGCCTGCACCCCAAGCGGTAGCTCCTACAATGAGCAGTTCTTC. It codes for CACTPSGSSYNEQFF.

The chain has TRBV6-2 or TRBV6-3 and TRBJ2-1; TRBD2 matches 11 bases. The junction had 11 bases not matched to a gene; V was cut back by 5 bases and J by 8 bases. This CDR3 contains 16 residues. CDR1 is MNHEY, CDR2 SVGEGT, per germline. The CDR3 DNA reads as TGTGCCAGCAGTAAGGTCCCCCTAGCGGGAGGTTATGAGCAGTTCTTC. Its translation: CASSKVPLAGGYEQFF.

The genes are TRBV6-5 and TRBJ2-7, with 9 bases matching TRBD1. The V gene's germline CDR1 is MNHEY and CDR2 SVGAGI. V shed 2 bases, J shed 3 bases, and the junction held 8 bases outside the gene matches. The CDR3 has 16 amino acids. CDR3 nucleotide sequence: TGTGCCAGCAGTTACCGGGACAGGGATCTTCTCTACGAGCAGTACGTC. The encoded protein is CASSYRDRDLLYEQYV.